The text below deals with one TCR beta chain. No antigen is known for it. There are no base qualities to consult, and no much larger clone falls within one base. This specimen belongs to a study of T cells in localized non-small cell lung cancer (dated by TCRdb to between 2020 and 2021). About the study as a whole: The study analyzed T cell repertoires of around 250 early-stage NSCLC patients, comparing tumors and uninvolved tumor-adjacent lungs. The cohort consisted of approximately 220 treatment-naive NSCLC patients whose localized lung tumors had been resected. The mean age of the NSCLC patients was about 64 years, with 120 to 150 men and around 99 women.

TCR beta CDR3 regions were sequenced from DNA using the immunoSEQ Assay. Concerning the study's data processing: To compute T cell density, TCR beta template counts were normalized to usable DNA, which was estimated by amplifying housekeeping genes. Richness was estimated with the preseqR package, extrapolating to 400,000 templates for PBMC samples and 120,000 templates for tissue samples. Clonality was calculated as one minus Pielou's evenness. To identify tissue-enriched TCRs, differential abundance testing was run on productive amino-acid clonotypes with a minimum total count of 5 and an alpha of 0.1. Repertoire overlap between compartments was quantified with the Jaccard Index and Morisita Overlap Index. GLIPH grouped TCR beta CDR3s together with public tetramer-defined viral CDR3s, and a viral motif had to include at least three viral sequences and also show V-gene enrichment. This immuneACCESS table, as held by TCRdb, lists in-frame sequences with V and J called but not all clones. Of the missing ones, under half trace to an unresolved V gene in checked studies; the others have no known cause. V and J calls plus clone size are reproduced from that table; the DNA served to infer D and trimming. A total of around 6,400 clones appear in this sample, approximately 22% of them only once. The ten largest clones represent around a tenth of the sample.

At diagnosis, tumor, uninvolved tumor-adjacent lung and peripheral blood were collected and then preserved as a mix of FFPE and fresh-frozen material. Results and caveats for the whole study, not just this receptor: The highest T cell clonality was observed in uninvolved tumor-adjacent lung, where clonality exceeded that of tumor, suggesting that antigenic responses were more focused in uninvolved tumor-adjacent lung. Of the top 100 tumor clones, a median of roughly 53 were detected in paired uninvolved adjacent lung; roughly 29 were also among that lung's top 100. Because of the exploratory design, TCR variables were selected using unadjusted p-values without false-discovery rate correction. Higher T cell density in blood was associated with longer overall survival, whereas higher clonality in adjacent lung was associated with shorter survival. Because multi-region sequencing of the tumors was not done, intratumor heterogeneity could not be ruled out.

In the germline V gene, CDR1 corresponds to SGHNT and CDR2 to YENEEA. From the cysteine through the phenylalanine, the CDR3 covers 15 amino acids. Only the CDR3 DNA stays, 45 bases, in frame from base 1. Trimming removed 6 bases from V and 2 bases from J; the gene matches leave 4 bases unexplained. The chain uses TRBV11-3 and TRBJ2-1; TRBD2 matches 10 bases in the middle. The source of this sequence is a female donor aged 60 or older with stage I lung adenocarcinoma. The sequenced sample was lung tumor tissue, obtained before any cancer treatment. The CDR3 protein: CASSYLAGAYNEQFF. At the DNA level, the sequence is TGTGCCAGCAGTTACCTAGCGGGAGCCTACAATGAGCAGTTCTTC.